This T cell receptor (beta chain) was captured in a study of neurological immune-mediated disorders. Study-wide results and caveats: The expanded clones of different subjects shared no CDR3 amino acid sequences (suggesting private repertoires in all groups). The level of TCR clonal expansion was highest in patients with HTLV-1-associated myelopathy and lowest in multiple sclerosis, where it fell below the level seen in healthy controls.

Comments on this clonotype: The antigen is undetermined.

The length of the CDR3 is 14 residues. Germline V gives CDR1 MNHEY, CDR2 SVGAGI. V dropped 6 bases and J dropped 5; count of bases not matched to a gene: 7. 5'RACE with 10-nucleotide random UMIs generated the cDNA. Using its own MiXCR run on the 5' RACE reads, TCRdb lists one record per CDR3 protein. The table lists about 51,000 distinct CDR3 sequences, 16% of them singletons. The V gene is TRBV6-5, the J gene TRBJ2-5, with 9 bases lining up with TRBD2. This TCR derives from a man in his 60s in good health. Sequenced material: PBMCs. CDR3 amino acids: CASRGLAGWETQYF. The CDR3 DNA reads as TGTGCCAGCAGGGGCCTAGCGGGATGGGAGACCCAGTACTTC.